Presented here are 14 T cell receptor beta chains from one specimen sequenced in a study of blood T cell repertoires in COVID-19. Sequenced by immunoSEQ multiplex PCR; TCRdb stores in-frame clones only, minus some. The sample has about 70,000 clones, over 75% seen once; the top ten hold 25% to 35%. What was sequenced was peripheral blood. Receptor source: a woman of 80 years or more with active or convalescent COVID-19.

This clone appeared once. V is TRBV5-3 and J is TRBJ2-5; the D is unclear. TRBV5-3 is annotated as an ORF whose role is uncertain. The V gene lost 1 base and the J gene lost 4 bases, with 5 bases spanning the gap. The CDR3 sequence is 12 residues long. The CDR3, as DNA: TGTGCCAGAAGCTTGTCCCTAGAGACCCAGTACTTC. Amino acids: CARSLSLETQYF.

This chain connects TRBV7-6 to TRBJ2-1; 12 nucleotides line up with TRBD2. In germline, CDR1 is SGHVS, CDR2 FNYEAQ. The trim removed 3 bases at V and 10 bases at J, leaving 16 bases unmatched. The CDR3 loop spans 18 amino acids. CDR3 bases: TGTGCCAGCAGCTTTACCGACATTCTAGCGGGGGGGCCACGGGAGCAGTTCTTC. It codes for CASSFTDILAGGPREQFF.

The chain carries TRBV11-2 and TRBJ2-7; TRBD1 matches at 7 bases. The germline CDR1 and CDR2 sequences are SGHAT and FQNNGV. J lost 9 bases, V lost 5 bases, and 22 bases had no gene match. This CDR3 has 17 residues. The CDR3 loop is CASSLSPGQILVIGQYF. CDR3 DNA: TGTGCCAGCAGCCTCTCCCCGGGACAGATTTTAGTAATAGGGCAGTACTTC.

The chain links TRBV5-1 to TRBJ1-2, with 7 bases aligning to TRBD1. Germline V gene lookup returns CDR1 SGHRS and CDR2 YFSETQ. Unmatched junction bases numbered 7, after V lost 3 bases and J lost 2 bases. CDR3 size: 15 residues. The CDR3 loop reads CASSSNPGQNYGYTF. The CDR3 DNA reads TGCGCCAGCAGCTCGAACCCGGGACAGAACTATGGCTACACCTTC.

CDR3 residues: CASSPTGVGGNQPQHF. Here the CDR3 DNA reads TGCGCCAGCAGCCCAACAGGAGTTGGGGGCAATCAGCCCCAGCATTTT. This rearrangement joins TRBV4-1 to TRBJ1-5; the D gene is possibly TRBD1 (5 bases). Germline-derived CDR1 and CDR2 are MGHRA and YSYEKL. CDR3 length: 16 amino acids. Trimming took off 4 bases at V and 2 bases at J, with 15 bases between the two ends.

This sequence joins TRBV28 and TRBJ2-4, with TRBD2 identical over 14 bases. The ends lost 6 bases at V and 6 bases at J; junction bases unmatched: 4. The CDR3 runs 15 residues. Germline CDR1 and CDR2: MDHEN and SYDVKM. The CDR3 loop is CASSPGTSGGNIQYF. The CDR3, as DNA: TGTGCCAGCAGCCCCGGGACTAGCGGGGGAAACATTCAGTACTTC. The full variable domain, its missing parts supplied by reference TRBV28 and TRBJ2-4, is DVKVTQSSRYLVKRTGEKVFLECVQDMDHENMFWYRQDPGLGLRLIYFSYDVKMKEKGDIPEGYSVSREKKERFSLILESASTNQTSMYLCASSPGTSGGNIQYFGAGTRLSVL.

This rearrangement joins TRBV11-2 to TRBJ1-3, with D unclear. Trimming took 5 bases from V and 0 from J, leaving 14 bases between them. Germline V gene lookup returns CDR1 SGHAT and CDR2 FQNNGV. This CDR3 spans 16 amino acids. The DNA of the CDR3 is TGTGCCAGCAGCCCCCCCGGGGTAATCTCTGGAAACACCATATATTTT. As protein: CASSPPGVISGNTIYF.

A note on this clone: Other DNA sequences in the sample encode the same CDR3. The V gene is TRBV2, the J gene TRBJ1-5; 9 positions agree with TRBD1. Per germline, CDR1 SNHLY and CDR2 FYNNEI. The V gene end was trimmed by 4 bases and the J gene end by 4 bases; junction bases not matched to a gene: 5. This CDR3 has 15 residues. CDR3 coding DNA: TGTGCCAGCAGTGTCTCGGGACAGGGTAATCAGCCCCAGCATTTT. This gives the protein CASSVSGQGNQPQHF.

This chain connects TRBV28 to TRBJ1-6, with 8 bases aligning to TRBD1. The CDR3 consists of 12 residues. The ends lost 11 bases at V and 14 bases at J; junction bases unmatched: 11. From germline, CDR1 is MDHEN and CDR2 SYDVKM. The CDR3 DNA reads TGTGCCTCCGGGACAGGTCTCATCACCCTCCACTTT. Protein product: CASGTGLITLHF.

The rearrangement links TRBV29-1 to TRBJ2-5, with 7 bases aligning to TRBD1. The length of the CDR3 is 12 residues. The V segment lost 4 bases and the J segment 3 bases; nucleotides outside the gene matches: 2. CDR1 and CDR2 from the germline V gene are SQVTM and ANQGSEA. The CDR3 spells CSVGQGEETQYF. The CDR3 region has the DNA TGCAGCGTTGGACAGGGAGAAGAGACCCAGTACTTC.

V usage is TRBV2 and J usage is TRBJ1-5; weak D call: TRBD1 (6 bases). Looked up from germline, CDR1 is SNHLY and CDR2 is FYNNEI. Between the trimmed V and J ends, which lost 7 bases and 1 base, there was a span of 11 bases. The CDR3 has 14 residues. This CDR3 reads CASKEGGSNQPQHF. In DNA, the CDR3 is TGTGCCAGCAAAGAGGGGGGGAGCAATCAGCCCCAGCATTTT.

This clone was counted only a few times. This chain links TRBV28 with TRBJ1-1; a possible D gene is TRBD1 (6 bases). V shed 5 bases and J shed 4 bases, with 14 bases lying between them. The CDR3 consists of 14 residues. Germline CDR1 reads MDHEN; CDR2 reads SYDVKM. The CDR3 region has the DNA TGTGCCAGCAGTCCTCAGGGGCAGGGCACTGAAGCTTTCTTT. Encoded protein: CASSPQGQGTEAFF.

The V gene is TRBV11-2, the J gene TRBJ2-1, with 12 bases lining up with TRBD2. Trimming removed 5 bases from V and 3 bases from J; junction bases left unmatched: 2. Looked up from germline, CDR1 is SGHAT and CDR2 is FQNNGV. This CDR3 contains 15 residues. The CDR3 loop is CASSTSGGIYNEQFF. The DNA of the CDR3 is TGTGCCAGCAGCACTAGCGGGGGGATCTACAATGAGCAGTTCTTC.

The chain couples TRBV6-4 to TRBJ2-5; D perhaps matches TRBD2 (7 bases). The CDR3 consists of 15 residues. The V end was cut by 2 bases, the J end by 5 bases, with 15 bases between. Germline CDR1 MRHNA, CDR2 SNTAGT. The chain's CDR3 is CASSDPRGATETQYF. CDR3 coding DNA: TGTGCCAGCAGTGACCCCCGGGGGGCCACGGAGACCCAGTACTTC.